These T cell receptor beta chains were read from a single sample in a study of cytomegalovirus exposure and HLA in healthy donors. Data came from immunoSEQ multiplex PCR; TCRdb stores just in-frame clones and leaves some out. The sample lists over 100,000 clones, just under 75% occurring once. The sequencing sample was made of PBMCs. These receptor sequences come from a man aged 40-49 years in good health and CMV-seropositive. Each CDR3 is given with its conserved first and last residue. Fields, in order: J gene, D gene, clone size, V gene, CDR3 DNA, CDR3 protein. The D gene is left open where the match is weak. Size is stated for part of the rows, as once, few or many counts, or as a class when the clone is expanded.

J: TRBJ1-2
D: -
size: -
V: TRBV7-8
DNA: TGTGCCAGCAGCCCTGCGCCGGGTACAAGCTACACCTTC
CDR3: CASSPAPGTSYTF

J: TRBJ2-7
D: TRBD1
size: -
V: TRBV10-2
DNA: TGCGCCAGCAAACAGGGGGACTACGAGCAGTACTTC
CDR3: CASKQGDYEQYF

J: TRBJ1-1
D: TRBD1
size: -
V: TRBV11-3
DNA: TGTGCCAGCAGCTTTACCGGGACAGGGGTGGCTTTCTTT
CDR3: CASSFTGTGVAFF

J: TRBJ2-7
D: TRBD2
size: -
V: TRBV7-2
DNA: TGTGCCAGCAGCTTCCGTCGGGGGGGGACCTACGAGCAGTACTTC
CDR3: CASSFRRGGTYEQYF

J: TRBJ2-5
D: -
size: once
V: TRBV6-5
DNA: TGTGCCAGCAGTTACTCTGGCCACACCAGGGCCCAGTACTTC
CDR3: CASSYSGHTRAQYF

J: TRBJ1-1
D: TRBD1
size: -
V: TRBV11-2
DNA: TGTGCCAGCAGCCGCCACGAGGCAGGGGGGACTGAAGCTTTCTTT
CDR3: CASSRHEAGGTEAFF

J: TRBJ1-5
D: -
size: -
V: TRBV7-8
DNA: TGTGCCAGCAGCACGGACAGACAGCTCAATCAGCCCCAGCATTTT
CDR3: CASSTDRQLNQPQHF

J: TRBJ2-6
D: -
size: few
V: TRBV5-1
DNA: TGCGCCAGCAGCTTGGGGCCAGGGGCCAACGTCCTGACTTTC
CDR3: CASSLGPGANVLTF

J: TRBJ1-2
D: -
size: -
V: TRBV29-1
DNA: TGCAGCGTTGAAGGGGAGAGGGTTGGCTACACCTTC
CDR3: CSVEGERVGYTF

J: TRBJ2-5
D: TRBD2
size: -
V: TRBV27
DNA: TGTGCCAGCAGTTTATCGTGGTCGGGCGGGGGACAAGAGACCCAGTACTTC
CDR3: CASSLSWSGGGQETQYF

J: TRBJ2-7
D: -
size: -
V: TRBV7-9
DNA: TGTGCCAGCAGCTTTTATGGCAGGGCAGACTACGAGCAGTACTTC
CDR3: CASSFYGRADYEQYF

J: TRBJ1-5
D: -
size: few
V: TRBV5-1
DNA: TGCGCCAGCAGCTTAGGGGGTTTCAATCAGCCCCAGCATTTT
CDR3: CASSLGGFNQPQHF

J: TRBJ1-5
D: -
size: -
V: TRBV7-8
DNA: TGTGCCAGCAGCCCCACAGAGTATAGCAATCAGCCCCAGCATTTT
CDR3: CASSPTEYSNQPQHF

J: TRBJ1-4
D: TRBD1
size: few
V: TRBV5-1
DNA: TGCGCCAGCAGCTTGGAGACAGGGGTTAATGAAAAACTGTTTTTT
CDR3: CASSLETGVNEKLFF

J: TRBJ2-7
D: -
size: few
V: TRBV2
DNA: TGTGCCAGCAAGGGGCAGGCCAGCTCCTACGAGCAGTACTTC
CDR3: CASKGQASSYEQYF

J: TRBJ1-5
D: -
size: -
V: TRBV28
DNA: TGTGCCAGCAGTACTCAGGGGCGTCAGCCCCAGCATTTT
CDR3: CASSTQGRQPQHF